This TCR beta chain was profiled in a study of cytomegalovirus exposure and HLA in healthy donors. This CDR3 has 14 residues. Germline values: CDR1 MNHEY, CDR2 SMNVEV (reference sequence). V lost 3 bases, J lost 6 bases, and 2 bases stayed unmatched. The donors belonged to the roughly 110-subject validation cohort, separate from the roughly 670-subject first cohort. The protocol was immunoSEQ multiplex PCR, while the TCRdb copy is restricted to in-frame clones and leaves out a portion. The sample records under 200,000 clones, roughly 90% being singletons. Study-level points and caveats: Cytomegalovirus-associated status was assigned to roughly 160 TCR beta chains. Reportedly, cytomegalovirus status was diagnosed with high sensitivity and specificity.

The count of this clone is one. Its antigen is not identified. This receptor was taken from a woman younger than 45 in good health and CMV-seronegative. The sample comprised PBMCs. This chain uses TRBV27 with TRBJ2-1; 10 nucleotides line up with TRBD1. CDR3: CASSLGQGFNEQFF. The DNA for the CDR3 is TGTGCCAGCAGTTTGGGACAGGGGTTCAATGAGCAGTTCTTC.